The rows below give T cell receptor beta chains drawn from one sample of a study of post-analysis software for immune sequencing data. TCRdb reprocessed the PCR reads with MiXCR, giving one entry per CDR3 protein. The repertoire holds 400,000 to 500,000 distinct CDR3 sequences, 30% to 45% seen once, with less than 10% in the top ten. Sequenced: blood. The receptor source for this set is a girl under 10 years old with multiple sclerosis. Each CDR3 is given with its conserved first and last residue. The order of the fields is J gene, clone size, V gene, D gene, CDR3 protein, CDR3 DNA. The D gene is left open where the match is weak. Size is omitted from some rows. Given values are once, few, many or a class for expanded clones.

>TRBJ2-7|-|TRBV6-5|TRBD2
CASSSLSSGDTYEQYF
TGTGCCAGCAGTTCCCTTTCTAGCGGGGATACCTACGAGCAGTACTTC
>TRBJ2-7|few|TRBV29-1|TRBD1
CSVRDRPYYEQYF
TGCAGCGTTAGGGACAGGCCCTATTACGAGCAGTACTTC
>TRBJ2-5|few|TRBV4-3|TRBD2
CASSQEPAGGGQETQYF
TGCGCCAGCAGCCAAGAGCCGGCGGGAGGAGGCCAAGAGACCCAGTACTTC
>TRBJ2-3|-|TRBV28|TRBD1
CASSAIPGQGGPLGRADTQYF
TGTGCCAGCAGTGCCATTCCGGGACAGGGGGGCCCCTTAGGCCGCGCAGATACGCAGTATTTT
>TRBJ2-1|few|TRBV6-5|TRBD1
CASSDDRGRLNEQFF
TGTGCCAGCAGTGACGACAGGGGGCGTCTCAATGAGCAGTTCTTC
>TRBJ2-7|-|TRBV29-1|TRBD2
CSVGDGRAYEQYF
TGCAGCGTTGGAGACGGGAGGGCCTACGAGCAGTACTTC
>TRBJ2-7|-|TRBV12-3/TRBV12-4|TRBD1
CASRLRDRGGEQYF
TGTGCCAGCAGGTTAAGGGACAGGGGTGGTGAGCAGTACTTC
>TRBJ2-3|-|TRBV7-3|TRBD2
CASSLRGSGDSTDTQYF
TGTGCCAGCAGCTTAAGGGGTAGCGGGGATTCCACAGATACGCAGTATTTT
>TRBJ2-5|-|TRBV10-3|TRBD1
CAISGGQKETQYF
TGTGCCATCAGTGGGGGACAGAAAGAGACCCAGTACTTC
>TRBJ2-7|few|TRBV4-1|-
CASSQGDYYEQYF
TGCGCCAGCAGCCAAGGAGATTACTACGAGCAGTACTTC
>TRBJ2-5|-|TRBV4-1|TRBD2
CASSQYSGGQETQYF
TGCGCCAGCAGCCAATATAGCGGGGGCCAAGAGACCCAGTACTTC
>TRBJ2-7|few|TRBV12-3/TRBV12-4|-
CASSIAGQLYEQYF
TGTGCCAGCAGCATTGCGGGACAACTCTACGAGCAGTACTTC
>TRBJ2-1|few|TRBV4-1|-
CASSQVPNYNEQFF
TGCGCCAGCAGCCAAGTTCCTAATTACAATGAGCAGTTCTTC
>TRBJ1-1|-|TRBV28|-
CASSSPSTAITEAFF
TGTGCCAGCAGTTCCCCCTCGACAGCGATCACTGAAGCTTTCTTT
>TRBJ2-3|-|TRBV7-9|TRBD2
CASSLGSGTSGRGSTDTQYF
TGTGCCAGCAGCTTAGGGTCGGGGACTAGCGGGAGAGGTAGCACAGATACGCAGTATTTT
>TRBJ2-3|few|TRBV20-1|-
CSASTLLPSTDTQYF
TGCAGTGCCTCCACCCTACTTCCTAGCACAGATACGCAGTATTTT
>TRBJ1-4|-|TRBV20-1|-
CSARDRSVTNEKLFF
TGCAGTGCTAGAGATCGGTCTGTAACTAATGAAAAACTGTTTTTT
>TRBJ2-3|-|TRBV12-3/TRBV12-4|TRBD1
CASSSIQGTDAEYF
TGTGCCAGCAGTTCAATACAGGGGACAGATGCGGAATATTTT
>TRBJ1-6|-|TRBV5-1|-
CASSFYRDNSPLHF
TGCGCCAGCAGCTTTTACAGGGACAATTCACCCCTTCACTTT
>TRBJ2-5|-|TRBV5-1|TRBD2
CASSRASGSINEQYF
TGCGCCAGCAGCCGGGCGAGCGGGAGTATCAATGAGCAGTACTTC
>TRBJ1-5|-|TRBV29-1|-
CSVGAEGGSNQPQHF
TGCAGCGTTGGGGCAGAGGGCGGGAGCAATCAGCCCCAGCATTTT
>TRBJ2-1|-|TRBV5-6|TRBD2
CASSRWTSGSDNEQFF
TGTGCCAGCAGCAGGTGGACTAGCGGGAGTGACAATGAGCAGTTCTTC
>TRBJ2-1|-|TRBV18|-
CASSPPIDSYNEQFF
TGTGCCAGCTCACCACCGATTGACAGCTACAATGAGCAGTTCTTC
>TRBJ2-7|-|TRBV4-3|TRBD1
CASSQDRTGEEQYF
TGCGCCAGCAGCCAAGACCGGACAGGGGAAGAGCAGTACTTC
>TRBJ2-6|-|TRBV28|TRBD2
CATASRWGGSGANVLTF
TGTGCCACAGCTTCTAGATGGGGGGGGTCTGGGGCCAACGTCCTGACTTTC
>TRBJ1-2|-|TRBV29-1|-
CSVVGTYYGYTF
TGCAGCGTTGTAGGGACCTACTATGGCTACACCTTC
>TRBJ2-7|few|TRBV9|-
CASSPSSKRNPYEQYF
TGTGCCAGCAGCCCATCTTCGAAGCGGAACCCGTACGAGCAGTACTTC
>TRBJ2-5|few|TRBV6-5|-
CASSYSLERPGEQYF
TGTGCCAGCAGTTACTCACTCGAACGGCCGGGGGAGCAGTACTTC
>TRBJ1-1|-|TRBV6-5|TRBD1
CASSRGTGFMNTEAFF
TGTGCCAGCAGTAGAGGGACAGGTTTTATGAACACTGAAGCTTTCTTT
>TRBJ2-1|-|TRBV29-1|TRBD2
CSVEPPVRAGGLAEQFF
TGCAGCGTTGAACCACCCGTCCGAGCGGGAGGTCTTGCTGAGCAGTTCTTC
>TRBJ1-2|few|TRBV7-8|-
CASSKPSYYGYTF
TGTGCCAGCAGCAAGCCAAGCTACTATGGCTACACCTTC
>TRBJ1-1|-|TRBV7-2|-
CAGSLRSQDTEAFF
TGTGCCGGCAGCCTCCGCTCGCAGGACACTGAAGCTTTCTTT
>TRBJ2-7|-|TRBV4-2|TRBD2
CASSPSGITYEQYF
TGTGCCAGCAGCCCCAGCGGGATCACCTACGAGCAGTACTTC
>TRBJ2-4|-|TRBV18|TRBD2
CASSQTPGTSLNIQYF
TGTGCCAGCTCACAGACTCCCGGGACTAGTTTAAACATTCAGTACTTC
>TRBJ2-3|many|TRBV6-6|TRBD1
CASSYSRGRGTDTQYF
TGTGCCAGCAGTTACTCGAGGGGGCGCGGCACAGATACGCAGTATTTT
>TRBJ1-5|-|TRBV6-6|-
CASSYSYRQFNQPQHF
TGTGCCAGCAGTTACTCGTATCGGCAGTTCAATCAGCCCCAGCATTTT
>TRBJ1-2|few|TRBV30|-
CAWSVRGSDYGYTF
TGTGCCTGGAGTGTACGGGGCTCGGACTATGGCTACACCTTC
>TRBJ2-6|few|TRBV6-2/TRBV6-3|TRBD1
CASSEPTGISGANVLTF
TGTGCCAGCAGTGAGCCGACAGGGATCTCTGGGGCCAACGTCCTGACTTTC
>TRBJ2-1|-|TRBV7-6|TRBD2
CASSPRDYYNEQFF
TGTGCCAGCAGCCCCCGGGACTATTACAATGAGCAGTTCTTC
>TRBJ2-1|-|TRBV18|-
CASSPLGGLSSYNEQFF
TGTGCCAGCTCACCCCTCGGTGGACTAAGCTCCTACAATGAGCAGTTCTTC
>TRBJ2-7|few|TRBV29-1|TRBD1
CSVENPAGTETYEQYF
TGCAGCGTTGAGAACCCTGCCGGGACAGAGACCTACGAGCAGTACTTC
>TRBJ2-7|few|TRBV7-9|-
CASSLTREEQYF
TGTGCCAGCAGCTTAACCCGGGAGGAGCAGTACTTC
>TRBJ2-7|few|TRBV7-9|TRBD2
CASSRGTSGSYEQYF
TGTGCCAGCAGCCGGGGGACTAGCGGTTCCTACGAGCAGTACTTC
>TRBJ1-2|-|TRBV5-6|-
CASSYDRHANYGYTF
TGTGCCAGCAGCTACGACAGGCATGCTAACTATGGCTACACCTTC
>TRBJ1-5|few|TRBV4-3|-
CASSDTRNQPQHF
TGCGCCAGCAGCGACACTCGCAATCAGCCCCAGCATTTT
>TRBJ1-4|once|TRBV6-2/TRBV6-3|-
CASSPWAGKLFF
TGTGCCAGCAGCCCGTGGGCGGGGAAACTGTTTTTT
>TRBJ2-5|few|TRBV12-3/TRBV12-4|TRBD2
CASSLRLAGGPSQETQYF
TGTGCCAGCAGTTTAAGGCTAGCGGGGGGGCCAAGCCAAGAGACCCAGTACTTC
>TRBJ1-5|few|TRBV28|TRBD1
CASSQGQGSQPQHF
TGTGCCAGCAGCCAAGGACAGGGAAGTCAGCCCCAGCATTTT
>TRBJ1-2|few|TRBV3-1|-
CASSRGRVDGYTF
TGTGCCAGCAGCCGCGGAAGGGTAGATGGCTACACCTTC
>TRBJ1-5|-|TRBV6-2/TRBV6-3|TRBD1
CASSYSTQGQGNQPQHF
TGTGCCAGCAGTTACTCGACGCAGGGACAGGGCAATCAGCCCCAGCATTTT
>TRBJ2-5|-|TRBV28|TRBD1
CASSVPTGVGTQYF
TGTGCCAGCAGTGTACCGACAGGGGTGGGGACCCAGTACTTC
>TRBJ2-7|few|TRBV20-1|-
CSARDGQGIPPSYEQYF
TGCAGTGCTAGAGATGGGCAGGGCATCCCCCCCTCCTACGAGCAGTACTTC
>TRBJ2-7|few|TRBV28|-
CASSPARASYEQYF
TGTGCCAGCAGTCCAGCTCGGGCCTCCTACGAGCAGTACTTC
>TRBJ2-1|few|TRBV20-1|-
CSASRQGVGGNEQFF
TGCAGTGCCAGCCGGCAGGGTGTGGGTGGCAATGAGCAGTTCTTC
>TRBJ2-3|once|TRBV12-3/TRBV12-4|-
CAIGAWRGDTQYF
TGTGCCATCGGCGCTTGGAGGGGAGATACGCAGTATTTT
>TRBJ1-5|few|TRBV28|-
CASSLAQGGGQPQHF
TGTGCCAGCAGTTTGGCTCAGGGCGGTGGTCAGCCCCAGCATTTT
>TRBJ2-5|-|TRBV27|TRBD2
CASSSHLAGGNSETQYF
TGTGCCAGCAGTTCCCACTTAGCGGGAGGTAATTCGGAGACCCAGTACTTC
>TRBJ2-7|many|TRBV28|TRBD2
CASSSTSGRAYHEQYF
TGTGCCAGCAGTTCCACTAGCGGGAGGGCTTATCACGAGCAGTACTTC
>TRBJ1-2|many|TRBV14|-
CASSQESGHPGGYTF
TGTGCCAGCAGCCAAGAGTCAGGGCATCCTGGGGGCTACACCTTC